This is a list of T cell receptor beta chains from one sample in a study of blood T cell repertoires in COVID-19. Sequenced by immunoSEQ multiplex PCR; TCRdb stores in-frame clones only, minus some. The sample carries over 150,000 clones, more than 85% recorded once. Sample: peripheral blood. The receptors here all came from a man in his forties or fifties with active or convalescent COVID-19. CDR3s include the opening cysteine and the closing phenylalanine or tryptophan. The D gene is left open where the match is weak. Clone size is shown for a subset of rows, as once, few, many or a class of expanded clone.

>NA|TRBV10-1|few|15|TRBJ2-7
TGCGCCAGCAGCCACCTGAGACTGGGTCGGGACGAGCAGTACTTC
CASSHLRLGRDEQYF
>TRBD2|TRBV3-1/TRBV3-2|NA|15|TRBJ2-7
TGTGCCAGCAGCCAACAAGGGACTAGCCTATACGAGCAGTACTTC
CASSQQGTSLYEQYF
>TRBD1|TRBV7-9|once|14|TRBJ2-7
TGTGCCAGCAGCATACCGCCGACAGGGGGCGAGCAGTACTTC
CASSIPPTGGEQYF
>NA|TRBV7-9|NA|12|TRBJ1-2
TGTGCCAGCTTCCCGGGTGTCTATGGCTACACCTTC
CASFPGVYGYTF
>NA|TRBV2|NA|15|TRBJ2-7
TGTGCCAGCAGATACCCGCTTGGTAGAGCCTACGAGCAGTACTTC
CASRYPLGRAYEQYF
>NA|TRBV7-9|NA|16|TRBJ2-7
TGTGCCAGCAACCGTTGGGAGGGACAAAAACCCTACGAGCAGTACTTC
CASNRWEGQKPYEQYF
>NA|TRBV18|NA|17|TRBJ1-6
TGTGCCAGCTCGGCCCAGACAGGAAGCTCCTATAATTCACCCCTCCACTTT
CASSAQTGSSYNSPLHF
>NA|TRBV18|once|14|TRBJ2-7
TGTGCCAGCTCAATATCGACAGGCCTGTACGAGCAGTACTTC
CASSISTGLYEQYF
>TRBD1|TRBV7-8|NA|14|TRBJ1-5
TGTGCCAGCAGCCACAGGGGGTCGAGTCAGCCCCAGCATTTT
CASSHRGSSQPQHF
>NA|TRBV6-2/TRBV6-3|once|13|TRBJ1-1
TGTGCCAGCAGTTGGGGTCCGGGGACTGAAGCTTTCTTT
CASSWGPGTEAFF
>TRBD1|TRBV7-9|NA|15|TRBJ2-7
TGTGCCAGCAGCCCACCCGGGACAGGGCGCTACGAGCAGTACTTC
CASSPPGTGRYEQYF
>NA|TRBV15|NA|12|TRBJ2-7
TGTGCCACCAGCAGAGATACCTACGAGCAGTACTTC
CATSRDTYEQYF
>NA|TRBV6-6|NA|13|TRBJ2-3
TGTGCCATCTACGCCCCTAGCACAGATACGCAGTATTTT
CAIYAPSTDTQYF
>NA|TRBV27|NA|15|TRBJ2-1
TGTGCCAGCAGTTTAGGGCAGGGAGGCGGAAATGAGCAGTTCTTC
CASSLGQGGGNEQFF
>NA|TRBV6-1|NA|15|TRBJ1-3
TGTGCCAGCAGTGAGGACGGGAGCTCTGGAAACACCATATATTTT
CASSEDGSSGNTIYF
>NA|TRBV5-1|NA|16|TRBJ1-2
TGCGCCAGCAGCTCAAGATCGACAGGTTATAACTATGGCTACACCTTC
CASSSRSTGYNYGYTF
>TRBD1|TRBV14|NA|16|TRBJ2-7
TGTGCCAGCAGCCACTTCGACAGGGGACCTCCCTACGAGCAGTACTTC
CASSHFDRGPPYEQYF
>NA|TRBV7-8|NA|12|TRBJ1-2
TGTGCCAGCAGCTCGGAGCCTTATGGCTACACCTTC
CASSSEPYGYTF
>NA|TRBV30|NA|13|TRBJ2-5
TGTGCCTGGAGTCTTACTAGTCAAGAGACCCAGTACTTC
CAWSLTSQETQYF
>NA|TRBV9|NA|13|TRBJ1-5
TGTGCCAGCAGCGTAGACACCCATCAGCCCCAGCATTTT
CASSVDTHQPQHF
>NA|TRBV4-3|NA|14|TRBJ1-1
TGCGCCAGCAGCCAAGTTTTGAGGGCGGGGGAAGCTTTCTTT
CASSQVLRAGEAFF
>TRBD1|TRBV18|NA|17|TRBJ1-5
TGTGCCAGCTCACAGAGGGAGCCCGGACAGGGGAATCAGCCCCAGCATTTT
CASSQREPGQGNQPQHF
>NA|TRBV9|NA|13|TRBJ2-7
TGTGCCAGCAGCGGTGGCGGTGGGTCCGAGCAGTACTTC
CASSGGGGSEQYF
>NA|TRBV7-2|NA|12|TRBJ1-6
TGTGCCAGCAGCTATACAGGGTTCACCCTCCACTTT
CASSYTGFTLHF
>NA|TRBV4-3|once|14|TRBJ1-2
TGCGCCAGCAGCCAAGATGGGACATCTTATGGCTACACCTTC
CASSQDGTSYGYTF
>NA|TRBV27|NA|13|TRBJ2-3
TGTGCCAGCAGTTGGTTGGGGAGCGATACGCAGTATTTT
CASSWLGSDTQYF
>NA|TRBV6-6|once|12|TRBJ1-2
TGTGCCAGCACCCCGGACAGCTATGGCTACACCTTC
CASTPDSYGYTF
>NA|TRBV12-5|NA|13|TRBJ2-2
TGTGCTAGTGGTTTGCCGGGATCCGGGGAGCTGTTTTTT
CASGLPGSGELFF
>NA|TRBV2|NA|12|TRBJ1-1
TGTGCCAGCAGTGGGAGGAACACTGAAGCTTTCTTT
CASSGRNTEAFF
>TRBD2|TRBV7-2|once|15|TRBJ2-1
TGTGCCAGCAGCAAGAGCGGGGGGGCCTACAATGAGCAGTTCTTC
CASSKSGGAYNEQFF
>NA|TRBV12-5|NA|16|TRBJ1-1
TGTGCTAGTGGTTTGGACCCAGGGGTGCGGAACACTGAAGCTTTCTTT
CASGLDPGVRNTEAFF
>TRBD1|TRBV28|NA|16|TRBJ1-6
TGTGCCACCGGGACAGGGTGGAGCTCCTATAATTCACCCCTCCACTTT
CATGTGWSSYNSPLHF
>NA|TRBV10-2|once|14|TRBJ2-5
TGCGCCAGCAGGGACGGACACCACCAAGAGACCCAGTACTTC
CASRDGHHQETQYF
>TRBD1|TRBV27|once|16|TRBJ2-1
TGTGCCAGCAGTTTATGGGACAGGGGGTTTTACGATGAGCAGTTCTTC
CASSLWDRGFYDEQFF
>NA|TRBV4-1|NA|14|TRBJ1-1
TGCGCCAGCAGCCAAGATGGCGGTAACACTGAAGCTTTCTTT
CASSQDGGNTEAFF
>TRBD1|TRBV5-1|NA|15|TRBJ1-2
TGCGCCAGCACCCCAGGGGGGACAACTTTGGGTGGCTACACCTTC
CASTPGGTTLGGYTF
>NA|TRBV6-5|NA|14|TRBJ1-5
TGTGCCAGCAGTCCAGGGATAAGCAATCAGCCCCAGCATTTT
CASSPGISNQPQHF
>NA|TRBV12-3/TRBV12-4|NA|12|TRBJ1-3
TGTGCCAGCAGCCTCTACGGAAACACCATATATTTT
CASSLYGNTIYF
>NA|TRBV7-9|NA|18|TRBJ1-4
TGTGCCAGCAGGGGCCCGGGACACAGAATTTATGCTAATGAAAAACTGTTTTTT
CASRGPGHRIYANEKLFF
>TRBD1|TRBV11-3|NA|13|TRBJ1-2
TGTGCCAGCAGCGCGACAGGGCACTATGGCTACACCTTC
CASSATGHYGYTF
>NA|TRBV11-3|NA|14|TRBJ1-1
TGTGCCAGCAGCCCCGAGGGGGTTGGCGCTGAAGCTTTCTTT
CASSPEGVGAEAFF
>NA|TRBV6-1|NA|16|TRBJ1-5
TGTGCCAGCAGTGGTAGACAGTCAACTAGCAATCAGCCCCAGCATTTT
CASSGRQSTSNQPQHF
>NA|TRBV7-8|few|14|TRBJ2-7
TGTGCCAGCAGCTACAATATACCACCCTACGAGCAGTACTTC
CASSYNIPPYEQYF
>TRBD1|TRBV5-5|NA|13|TRBJ1-2
TGTGCCAGCAACGGACAGGGTGGCTATGGCTACACCTTC
CASNGQGGYGYTF
>TRBD2|TRBV4-1|NA|16|TRBJ2-2
TGCGCCAGCAGCCAAGCGGGGGGGCTTGGCACCGGGGAGCTGTTTTTT
CASSQAGGLGTGELFF
>NA|TRBV6-1|NA|16|TRBJ1-1
TGTGCCAGCAGTGAAAAAGGGGTGGGTATGAACACTGAAGCTTTCTTT
CASSEKGVGMNTEAFF
>NA|TRBV6-2/TRBV6-3|NA|11|TRBJ2-1
TGTGCCAGCAGTTTAGTCAATGAGCAGTTCTTC
CASSLVNEQFF
>NA|TRBV7-9|once|15|TRBJ1-1
TGTGCCAGCAGTCACCCCGACGGGGGGTGGACTGAAGCTTTCTTT
CASSHPDGGWTEAFF
>NA|TRBV9|NA|13|TRBJ1-1
TGTGCCAGCAGCGTAGAAGGAGGGGCTGAAGCTTTCTTT
CASSVEGGAEAFF
>NA|TRBV2|once|14|TRBJ1-1
TGTGCCAGCAGTCCCGGGACAAGCCACACTGAAGCTTTCTTT
CASSPGTSHTEAFF
>TRBD2|TRBV20-1|NA|17|TRBJ2-3
TGCAGTGCTAGTGGGGGTTTGGGCGGGGGGCCCACAGATACGCAGTATTTT
CSASGGLGGGPTDTQYF
>TRBD2|TRBV28|NA|15|TRBJ2-1
TGTGCCAGCAGTCCGACTCGGGACCGCGGGGGAGAGCAGTTCTTC
CASSPTRDRGGEQFF
>NA|TRBV5-6|NA|11|TRBJ2-1
TGTGCCAGCAGTTTTTTAAATGAGCAGTTCTTC
CASSFLNEQFF
>NA|TRBV30|NA|12|TRBJ1-1
TGTGCCTGGATCCGTCCCAACACTGAAGCTTTCTTT
CAWIRPNTEAFF
>TRBD1|TRBV7-8|NA|15|TRBJ1-3
TGTGCCAGCAGCTTCGGGGCCAGGGGGCTGAACACCATATATTTT
CASSFGARGLNTIYF